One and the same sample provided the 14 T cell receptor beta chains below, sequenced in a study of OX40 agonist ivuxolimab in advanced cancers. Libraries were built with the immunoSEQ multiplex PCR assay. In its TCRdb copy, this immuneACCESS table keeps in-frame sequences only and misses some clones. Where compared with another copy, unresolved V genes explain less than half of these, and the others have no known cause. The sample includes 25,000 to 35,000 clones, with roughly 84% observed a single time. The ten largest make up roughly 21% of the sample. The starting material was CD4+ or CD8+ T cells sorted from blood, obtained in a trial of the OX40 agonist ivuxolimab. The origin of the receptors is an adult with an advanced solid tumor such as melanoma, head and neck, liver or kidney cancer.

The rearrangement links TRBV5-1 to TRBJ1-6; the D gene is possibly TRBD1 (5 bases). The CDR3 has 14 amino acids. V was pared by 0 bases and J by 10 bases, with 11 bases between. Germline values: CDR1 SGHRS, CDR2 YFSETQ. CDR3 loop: CASSLGGESSPLHF. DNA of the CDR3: TGCGCCAGCAGCTTGGGAGGGGAGAGCTCACCCCTCCACTTT.

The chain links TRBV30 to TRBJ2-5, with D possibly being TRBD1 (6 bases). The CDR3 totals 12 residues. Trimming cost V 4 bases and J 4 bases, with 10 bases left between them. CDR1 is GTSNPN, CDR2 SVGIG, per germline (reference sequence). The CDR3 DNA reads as TGTGCCTGGAAGTGGGGGCGAGAGACCCAGTACTTC. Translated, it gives CAWKWGRETQYF. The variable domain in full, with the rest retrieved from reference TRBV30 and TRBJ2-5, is SQTIHQWPATLVQPVGSPLSLECTVEGTSNPNLYWYRQAAGRGLQLLFYSVGIGQISSEVPQNLSASRPQDRQFILSSKKLLLSDSGFYLCAWKWGRETQYFGPGTRLLVL.

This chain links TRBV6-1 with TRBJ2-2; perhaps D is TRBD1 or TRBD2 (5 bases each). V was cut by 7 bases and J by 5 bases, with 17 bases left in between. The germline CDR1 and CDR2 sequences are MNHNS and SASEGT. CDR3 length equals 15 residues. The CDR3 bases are TGTGCCAGCACCCGCAGGGAGTCAGCGACCGGGGAGCTGTTTTTT. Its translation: CASTRRESATGELFF.

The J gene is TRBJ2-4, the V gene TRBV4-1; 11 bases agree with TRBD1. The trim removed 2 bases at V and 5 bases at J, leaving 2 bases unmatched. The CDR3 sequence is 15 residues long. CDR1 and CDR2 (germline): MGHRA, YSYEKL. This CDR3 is CASSQRGQGENIQYF. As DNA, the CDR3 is TGCGCCAGCAGCCAAAGGGGACAGGGGGAAAACATTCAGTACTTC.

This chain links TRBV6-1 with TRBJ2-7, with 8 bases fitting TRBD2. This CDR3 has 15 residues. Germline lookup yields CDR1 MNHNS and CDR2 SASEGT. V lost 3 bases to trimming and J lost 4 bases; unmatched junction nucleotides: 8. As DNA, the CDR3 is TGTGCCAGCAGTGACGGGTCGGGAGGGCCTTACGAGCAGTACTTC. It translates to CASSDGSGGPYEQYF.

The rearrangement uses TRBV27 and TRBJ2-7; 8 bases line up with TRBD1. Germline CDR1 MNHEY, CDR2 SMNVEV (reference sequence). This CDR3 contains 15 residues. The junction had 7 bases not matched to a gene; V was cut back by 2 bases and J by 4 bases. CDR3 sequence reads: CASSLGQGAMYEQYF. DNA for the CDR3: TGTGCCAGCAGTTTAGGGCAGGGGGCGATGTACGAGCAGTACTTC.

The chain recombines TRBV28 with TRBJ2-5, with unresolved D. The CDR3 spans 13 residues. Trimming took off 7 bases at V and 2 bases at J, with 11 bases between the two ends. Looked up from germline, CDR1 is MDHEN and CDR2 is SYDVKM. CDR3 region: CASTTAFQETQYF. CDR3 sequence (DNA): TGTGCCAGCACCACCGCTTTTCAAGAGACCCAGTACTTC.

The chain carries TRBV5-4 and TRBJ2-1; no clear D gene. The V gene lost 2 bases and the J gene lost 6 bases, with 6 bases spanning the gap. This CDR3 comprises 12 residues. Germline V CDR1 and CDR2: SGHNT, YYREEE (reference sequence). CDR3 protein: CASSLAGNEQFF. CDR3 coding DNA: TGTGCCAGCAGCTTAGCCGGCAATGAGCAGTTCTTC.

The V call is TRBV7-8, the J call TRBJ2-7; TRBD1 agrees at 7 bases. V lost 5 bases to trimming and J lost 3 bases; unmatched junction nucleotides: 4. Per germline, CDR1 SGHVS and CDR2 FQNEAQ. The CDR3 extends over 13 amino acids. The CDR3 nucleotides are TGTGCCAGCAGCCAGGGACAGCTCTACGAGCAGTACTTC. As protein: CASSQGQLYEQYF. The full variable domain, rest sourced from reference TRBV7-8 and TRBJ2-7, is GAGVSQSPRYKVAKRGQDVALRCDPISGHVSLFWYQQALGQGPEFLTYFQNEAQLDKSGLPSDRFFAERPEGSVSTLKIQRTQQEDSAVYLCASSQGQLYEQYFGPGTRLTVT.

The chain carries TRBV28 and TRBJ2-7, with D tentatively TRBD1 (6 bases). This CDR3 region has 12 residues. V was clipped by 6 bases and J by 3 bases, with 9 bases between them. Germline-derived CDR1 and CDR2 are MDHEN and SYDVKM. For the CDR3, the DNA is TGTGCCAGCAGCGGACAGTTCTACGAGCAGTACTTC. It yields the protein CASSGQFYEQYF.

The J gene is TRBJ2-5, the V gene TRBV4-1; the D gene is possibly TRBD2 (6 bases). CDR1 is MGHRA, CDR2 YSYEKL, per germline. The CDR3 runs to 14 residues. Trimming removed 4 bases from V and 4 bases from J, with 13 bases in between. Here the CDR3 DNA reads TGCGCCAGCAGCCTGGGGCAGGGAGGAGAGACCCAGTACTTC. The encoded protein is CASSLGQGGETQYF.

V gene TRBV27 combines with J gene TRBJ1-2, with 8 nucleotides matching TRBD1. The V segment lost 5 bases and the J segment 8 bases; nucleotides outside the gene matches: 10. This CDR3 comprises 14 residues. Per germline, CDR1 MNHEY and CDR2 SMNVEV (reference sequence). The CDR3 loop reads CASSIAGGATGYTF. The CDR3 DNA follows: TGTGCCAGCAGTATCGCAGGGGGCGCGACCGGCTACACCTTC.

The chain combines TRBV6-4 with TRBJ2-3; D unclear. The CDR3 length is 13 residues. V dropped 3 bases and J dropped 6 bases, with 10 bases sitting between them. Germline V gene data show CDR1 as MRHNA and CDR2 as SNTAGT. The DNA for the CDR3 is TGTGCCAGCAGTGAGGTATTTGAGGATACGCAGTATTTT. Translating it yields CASSEVFEDTQYF.

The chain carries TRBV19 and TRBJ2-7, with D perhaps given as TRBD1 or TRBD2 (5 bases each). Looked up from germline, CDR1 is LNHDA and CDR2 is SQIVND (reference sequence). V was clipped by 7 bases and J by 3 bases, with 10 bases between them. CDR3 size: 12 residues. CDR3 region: CASTGPFYEQYF. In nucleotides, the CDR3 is TGTGCCAGTACGGGACCATTCTACGAGCAGTACTTC.